The source of this T cell receptor beta chain is a study of T cell responses to AZD1222 COVID-19 vaccine (dated by TCRdb to about 2021). Study-level background: AZD1222 recipients with second doses at about 4 weeks or about 12 weeks were pooled, because spike-specific TCR depth and breadth did not differ between schedules. Trial participants were enrolled into age subgroups of 18-55, 56-69 and 70-plus years, which contained about 150, 27 and 61 TCR-sequenced participants, respectively. TCR sequencing was performed for more than 230 trial participants, of whom roughly 200 were given two doses of AZD1222 and around 25 were given two doses of MenACWY control vaccine.

Concerning this clone: Its binding antigen is unknown. Base qualities are not recorded, but no much larger clone differs from it by a single base.

Per the publication, the time point label means: baseline before first vaccination. Vaccinee samples came from UK trials COV001 and COV002, including a single-blind randomized controlled phase 2/3 trial of AZD1222 (ChAdOx1 nCoV-19) in healthy adults. For TCRbeta chain sequencing, PBMC samples from trial participants were taken at day 0 and at day 28 after the second dose. Broader findings and caveats from the paper: Because no samples from the day 14 peak response were available, repertoires could be characterized only after the peak T cell response. Reportedly, close to half of the unique spike-specific TCRs recognized epitopes lying outside the regions that are mutated in the B.1.351 and B.1.1.7 variants. Participants were mostly white British, with more females than males. The authors suggested clonal diversity may have been underestimated. In the small 56-69-year group, the increase in depth fell short of significance, most likely because of low power. The vaccine-associated CD4 TCRs covered the entire spike protein, and the dominant responses fell in regions 160-218 and 743-854. Only 5 to 7 AZD1222 recipients were SARS-CoV-2 seropositive at baseline, limiting conclusions about previously exposed vaccinees. Spike-specific TCR breadth and depth rose significantly after two AZD1222 doses compared with day 0 and with MenACWY recipients.

The CDR3 regions of human TCRbeta chains were analyzed by immunosequencing. In the source study's methods: TCRs in the repertoires were compared against a reference library of SARS-CoV-2-specific TCRs that had been generated with the MIRA antigen-specificity platform. Breadth was defined as the fraction of unique TCRs that were SARS-CoV-2-associated, and depth was defined as the fraction of total T cells that were SARS-CoV-2-associated. Using the MIRA data, each spike-specific TCR was assigned both to the spike region to which the TCR was reactive and to a CD4 or CD8 class. Log10-transformed breadth and depth values were compared by one-way ANOVA with Sidak's multiple comparisons tests. TCRdb stores this immuneACCESS table with in-frame sequences only. Part of the clones is absent; in the studies checked, under half of the shortfall reflects unresolved V genes, and no reason is known for the rest. That table supplies the V and J calls and clone size; D and trimming were determined from the DNA. The sample yields 95,000 to 100,000 clones; less than 90% were counted once. Clones ranked in the top ten supply about 15% of the sample.

Counted from cysteine to phenylalanine, this CDR3 has 13 amino acids. The kept DNA is CDR3 alone, 39 bases in frame from the first base. According to the germline V gene, CDR1 reads SNHLY and CDR2 reads FYNNEI. V and J are truncated by 1 base and 8 bases respectively, leaving an intervening sequence of 11 bases. The V gene is TRBV2 and the J gene is TRBJ1-2; the D gene lacks a confident call. This sequence was found in an adult in good health. Source: peripheral blood, taken on day 0 of AZD1222 vaccination. The encoded CDR3 is CASSEGAGVGYTF. The nucleotide sequence reads TGTGCCAGCAGTGAAGGGGCCGGGGTCGGCTACACCTTC.